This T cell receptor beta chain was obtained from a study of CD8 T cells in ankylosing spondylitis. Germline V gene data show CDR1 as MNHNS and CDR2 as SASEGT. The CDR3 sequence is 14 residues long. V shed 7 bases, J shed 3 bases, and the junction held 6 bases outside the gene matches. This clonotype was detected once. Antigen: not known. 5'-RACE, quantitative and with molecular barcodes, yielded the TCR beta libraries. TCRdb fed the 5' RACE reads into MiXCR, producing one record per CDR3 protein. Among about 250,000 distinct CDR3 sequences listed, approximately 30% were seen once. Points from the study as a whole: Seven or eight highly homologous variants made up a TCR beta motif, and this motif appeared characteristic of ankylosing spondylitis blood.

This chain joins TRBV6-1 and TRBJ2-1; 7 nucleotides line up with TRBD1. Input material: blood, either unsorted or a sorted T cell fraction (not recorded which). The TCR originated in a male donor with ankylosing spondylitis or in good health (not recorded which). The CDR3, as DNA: TGTGCCAGCAAAGGACAGGACTTCTACAATGAGCAGTTCTTC. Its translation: CASKGQDFYNEQFF.